The 9 T cell receptor beta chains listed next were all sequenced from one sample in a study of lymphopenia after photon versus proton radiotherapy. Method: immunoSEQ multiplex PCR; TCRdb's copy keeps in-frame clones and lacks some. The sample records 77,000 or so clones, around 88% being singletons. The sample here was peripheral blood, taken from a patient treated with proton-based radiotherapy. These receptor sequences come from a man aged 55 to 70 with pancreatic cancer.

This chain joins TRBV28 and TRBJ1-4; D is unclear. Trimming took 6 bases from V and 8 from J, leaving 19 bases between them. In germline, CDR1 is MDHEN, CDR2 SYDVKM. The CDR3 loop spans 15 amino acids. CDR3 nucleotide sequence: TGTGCCAGCAGGACCCCGGCGGCTTTTCCGGAAAAACTGTTTTTT. It codes for CASRTPAAFPEKLFF. The full variable domain, with the rest looked up from reference TRBV28 and TRBJ1-4, is DVKVTQSSRYLVKRTGEKVFLECVQDMDHENMFWYRQDPGLGLRLIYFSYDVKMKEKGDIPEGYSVSREKKERFSLILESASTNQTSMYLCASRTPAAFPEKLFFGSGTQLSVL.

The rearrangement uses TRBV19 and TRBJ2-4, with D tentatively TRBD2 (5 bases). Germline V lookup: CDR1 LNHDA, CDR2 SQIVND (reference sequence). The CDR3 is 11 residues long. V lost 7 bases and J 9 bases, leaving 10 bases between the germline ends. The CDR3 loop is CASTWRSIQYF. The DNA for the CDR3 is TGTGCCAGTACATGGAGGAGCATTCAGTACTTC. Full variable domain (remainder filled in from reference TRBV19 and TRBJ2-4): DGGITQSPKYLFRKEGQNVTLSCEQNLNHDAMYWYRQDPGQGLRLIYYSQIVNDFQKGDIAEGYSVSREKKESFPLTVTSAQKNPTAFYLCASTWRSIQYFGAGTRLSVL.

This clone was found once. The chain employs TRBV5-1 and TRBJ1-2, with D unresolved. The germline CDR1 and CDR2 sequences are SGHRS and YFSETQ. Trimming took off 0 bases at V and 1 base at J, with 13 bases between the two ends. This CDR3 comprises 16 residues. The CDR3 DNA follows: TGCGCCAGCAGCTTGGAAGCGAGCCGGATTAACTATGGCTACACCTTC. Translated: CASSLEASRINYGYTF.

This clone appeared a single time. V and J are TRBV19 and TRBJ1-5; D call uncertain. This CDR3 comprises 14 residues. CDR1 LNHDA and CDR2 SQIVND come from the germline V gene (reference sequence). With 3 bases removed from V and 7 bases from J, the gap between germline ends came to 13 bases. The CDR3: CASSIVDIWQPQHF. The CDR3 nucleotides are TGTGCCAGTAGTATCGTCGATATTTGGCAGCCCCAGCATTTT.

The V gene is TRBV7-2, the J gene TRBJ2-3; TRBD2 agrees at 7 bases. CDR1 is SGHTA and CDR2 is FQGNSA in the germline V gene. J lost 3 bases, V lost 11 bases, and 11 bases had no gene match. The CDR3 loop spans 14 amino acids. CDR3 region: CAGVRGGRTDTQYF. The CDR3 nucleotides read TGTGCCGGAGTACGAGGCGGGAGAACAGATACGCAGTATTTT.

The chain has TRBV11-2 and TRBJ1-2; 7 bases map to TRBD1. J lost 6 bases, V lost 2 bases, and 12 bases had no gene match. The CDR3 sequence is 16 residues long. CDR1 is SGHAT and CDR2 is FQNNGV in the germline V gene. The CDR3: CASSLMTGNDPDGYTF. DNA for the CDR3: TGTGCCAGCAGCTTAATGACAGGGAACGATCCAGATGGCTACACCTTC. The variable domain in full, completed from reference TRBV11-2 and TRBJ1-2, reads EAGVAQSPRYKIIEKRQSVAFWCNPISGHATLYWYQQILGQGPKLLIQFQNNGVVDDSQLPKDRFSAERLKGVDSTLKIQPAKLEDSAVYLCASSLMTGNDPDGYTFGSGTRLTVV.

The chain is built from TRBV7-2 and TRBJ2-2, with 8 bases fitting TRBD2. Unmatched junction bases numbered 2, after V lost 1 base and J lost 1 base. The germline V gene has CDR1 SGHTA and CDR2 FQGNSA. The CDR3 totals 16 residues. The CDR3 DNA reads TGTGCCAGCAGCTTAGGGAGCGGGAGGAACACCGGGGAGCTGTTTTTT. Protein sequence: CASSLGSGRNTGELFF.

The chain carries TRBV27 and TRBJ2-6, with D perhaps TRBD1 (6 bases). The CDR3 contains 15 residues. Looked up from germline, CDR1 is MNHEY and CDR2 is SMNVEV (reference sequence). Trimming left V 8 bases short and J 2 bases short, with 13 bases between. CDR3 sequence (DNA): TGTGCCAGCGCCTACAGGGCGGCTGGGGCCAACGTCCTGACTTTC. It is translated as CASAYRAAGANVLTF.

The chain links TRBV7-8 to TRBJ1-2, with TRBD1 matching 7 bases. Germline V gives CDR1 SGHVS, CDR2 FQNEAQ. V shed 4 bases and J 4 bases; nucleotides not matched to a gene: 9. This CDR3 is built from 15 residues. CDR3 in amino acids: CASSSSTGMSYGYTF. CDR3 coding DNA: TGTGCCAGCAGCTCCTCGACAGGGATGAGCTATGGCTACACCTTC.